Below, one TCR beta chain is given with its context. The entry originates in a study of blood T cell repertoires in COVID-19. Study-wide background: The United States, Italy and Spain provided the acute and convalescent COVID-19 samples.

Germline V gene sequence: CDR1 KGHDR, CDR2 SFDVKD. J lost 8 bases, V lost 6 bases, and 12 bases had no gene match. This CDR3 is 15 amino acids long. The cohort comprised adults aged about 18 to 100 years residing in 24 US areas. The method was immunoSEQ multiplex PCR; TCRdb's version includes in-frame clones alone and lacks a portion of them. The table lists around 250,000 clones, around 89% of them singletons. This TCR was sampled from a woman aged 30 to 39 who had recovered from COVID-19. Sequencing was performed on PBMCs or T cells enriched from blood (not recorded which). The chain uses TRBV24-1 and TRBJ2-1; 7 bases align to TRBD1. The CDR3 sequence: CATSLAGDRAYEQFF. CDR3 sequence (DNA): TGTGCCACCAGTCTGGCCGGAGACAGGGCCTATGAGCAGTTCTTC.